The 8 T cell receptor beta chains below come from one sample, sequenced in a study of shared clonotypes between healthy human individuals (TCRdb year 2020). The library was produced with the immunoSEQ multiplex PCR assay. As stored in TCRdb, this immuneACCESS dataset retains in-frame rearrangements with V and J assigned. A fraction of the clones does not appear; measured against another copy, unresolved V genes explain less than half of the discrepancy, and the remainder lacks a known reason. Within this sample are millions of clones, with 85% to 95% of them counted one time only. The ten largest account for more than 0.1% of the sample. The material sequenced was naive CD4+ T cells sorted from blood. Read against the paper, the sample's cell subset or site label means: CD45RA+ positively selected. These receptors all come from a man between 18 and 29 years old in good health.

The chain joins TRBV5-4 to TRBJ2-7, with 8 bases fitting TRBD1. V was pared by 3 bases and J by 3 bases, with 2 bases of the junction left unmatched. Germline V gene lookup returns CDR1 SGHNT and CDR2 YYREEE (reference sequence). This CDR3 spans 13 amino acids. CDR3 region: CASSWDRSYEQYF. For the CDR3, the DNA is TGTGCCAGCAGCTGGGACAGGAGCTACGAGCAGTACTTC.

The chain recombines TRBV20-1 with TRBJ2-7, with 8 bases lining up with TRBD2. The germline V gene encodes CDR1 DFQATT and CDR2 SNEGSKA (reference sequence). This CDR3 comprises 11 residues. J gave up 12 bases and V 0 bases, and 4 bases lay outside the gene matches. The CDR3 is CSARDYTSGYF. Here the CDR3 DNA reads TGCAGTGCTAGAGATTACACTAGCGGGTACTTC.

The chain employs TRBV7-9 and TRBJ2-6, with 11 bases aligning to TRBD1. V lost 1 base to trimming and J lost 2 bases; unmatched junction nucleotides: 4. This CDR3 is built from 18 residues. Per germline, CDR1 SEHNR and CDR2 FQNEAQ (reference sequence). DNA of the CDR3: TGTGCCAGCAGCTTAGGGACAGGGGGCGTCCCTGGGGCCAACGTCCTGACTTTC. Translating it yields CASSLGTGGVPGANVLTF.

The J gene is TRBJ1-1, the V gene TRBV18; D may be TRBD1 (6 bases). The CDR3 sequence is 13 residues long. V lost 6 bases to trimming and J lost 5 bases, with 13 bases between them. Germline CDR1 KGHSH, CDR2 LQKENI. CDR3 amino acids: CASSQKGDTEAFF. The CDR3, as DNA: TGTGCCAGCTCTCAAAAGGGGGATACTGAAGCTTTCTTT.

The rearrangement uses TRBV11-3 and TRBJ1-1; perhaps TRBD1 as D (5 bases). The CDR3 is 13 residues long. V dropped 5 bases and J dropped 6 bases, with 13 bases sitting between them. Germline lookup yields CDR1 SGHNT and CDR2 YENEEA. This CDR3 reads CASSPRGGPEAFF. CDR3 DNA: TGTGCCAGCAGCCCCCGCGGGGGACCTGAAGCTTTCTTT.

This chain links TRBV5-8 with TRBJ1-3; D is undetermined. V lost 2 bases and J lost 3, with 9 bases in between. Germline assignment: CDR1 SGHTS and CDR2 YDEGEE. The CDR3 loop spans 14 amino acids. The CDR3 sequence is CASSFTIGGNTIYF. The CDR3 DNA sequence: TGTGCCAGCAGCTTTACAATAGGTGGAAACACCATATATTTT.

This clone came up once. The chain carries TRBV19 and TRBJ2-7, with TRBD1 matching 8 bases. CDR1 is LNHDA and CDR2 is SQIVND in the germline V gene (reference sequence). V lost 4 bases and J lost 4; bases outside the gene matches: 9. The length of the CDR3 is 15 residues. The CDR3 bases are TGTGCCAGTAGTACTACGACAGGGGCGGGGTACGAGCAGTACTTC. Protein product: CASSTTTGAGYEQYF.

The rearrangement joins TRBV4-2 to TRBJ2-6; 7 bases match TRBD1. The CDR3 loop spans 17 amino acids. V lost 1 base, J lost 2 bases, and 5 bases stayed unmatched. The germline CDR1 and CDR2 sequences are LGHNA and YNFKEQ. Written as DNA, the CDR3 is TGTGCCAGCAGCCAAGGGCAGGGGGAACCTGGGGCCAACGTCCTGACTTTC. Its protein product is CASSQGQGEPGANVLTF.